One sample yielded the 4 T cell receptor beta chains listed below, sequenced in a study of cytomegalovirus exposure and HLA in healthy donors. Researchers ran the PCR with 60 Vbeta and 13 Jbeta primers. TCRdb keeps only in-frame clones here, not all; method: immunoSEQ multiplex PCR. The table has 150,000 to 200,000 clones, about 82% seen once; the top ten hold approximately 2.4%. The specimen was PBMCs. The receptors derive from a male donor in good health and CMV-seronegative.

The chain joins TRBV19 to TRBJ2-3; 9 nucleotides agree with TRBD2. V lost 8 bases to trimming and J lost 3 bases; unmatched junction nucleotides: 9. The length of the CDR3 is 15 residues. Germline V gene sequence: CDR1 LNHDA, CDR2 SQIVND (reference sequence). CDR3 nucleotides: TGTGCCAGTGGTCGAGCGGGGGGTTATACAGATACGCAGTATTTT. Encoded protein: CASGRAGGYTDTQYF.

The V and J genes are TRBV2 and TRBJ2-1; 10 bases map to TRBD2. The CDR3 totals 15 residues. CDR1 SNHLY and CDR2 FYNNEI come from the germline V gene. Germline trimming cut 3 bases from V and 8 bases from J; bases unmatched to any gene: 7. The CDR3 reads CASSEASGSWYEQFF. The CDR3 nucleotides read TGTGCCAGCAGTGAGGCTAGCGGGAGTTGGTATGAGCAGTTCTTC.

V is TRBV6-1 and J is TRBJ2-2; 11 nucleotides line up with TRBD2. Germline V gene lookup returns CDR1 MNHNS and CDR2 SASEGT. J lost 5 bases, V lost 6 bases, and 5 bases had no gene match. The CDR3 consists of 15 residues. The CDR3 DNA is TGTGCCAGCAGAGAAACTAGCGGGGGAACCGGGGAGCTGTTTTTT. As protein: CASRETSGGTGELFF.

V gene TRBV4-1 combines with J gene TRBJ1-2; tentatively, D is TRBD1 (6 bases). V lost 0 bases to trimming and J lost 6 bases, with 14 bases between them. Germline CDR1 reads MGHRA; CDR2 reads YSYEKL. The CDR3 has 15 residues. In DNA form, the CDR3 reads TGCGCCAGCAGCCAAGACCCAGGGGTTCGGGATGGCTACACCTTC. It encodes CASSQDPGVRDGYTF.